The 22 T cell receptor beta chains reported below all come from one sample, sequenced in a study of Ad26.COV2.S vaccination and SARS-CoV-2 variants. Treatment denoted: some 19 received Ad26.COV2.S at low or high dose, single or two shots; a few received placebo; per-sample allocation not given. After the first vaccine or placebo injection, samples were drawn on day 63. The table came from immunoSEQ multiplex PCR; TCRdb's copy has only in-frame clones and leaves some out. The data contain a few hundred thousand clones, roughly 87% of them singletons. The sample in question was peripheral blood, obtained in a trial of Ad26.COV2.S vaccine versus placebo. These TCRs come from a person between 18 and 60 years old who received the Ad26.COV2.S COVID-19 vaccine or a placebo.

Regarding this clone: The sample contains more than one DNA sequence encoding this CDR3. The genes are TRBV7-9 and TRBJ2-7, with no clear D. Trimming left V 5 bases short and J 1 base short, with 6 bases between. CDR1 SEHNR and CDR2 FQNEAQ come from the germline V gene (reference sequence). The CDR3 totals 12 residues. The CDR3 DNA is TGTGCCAGCAGCCTAAATTCCTACGAGCAGTACTTC. Its protein product is CASSLNSYEQYF.

This chain's CDR3 is CASSYGGTGNTEAFF. CDR3 in DNA: TGTGCCAGCAGTTACGGAGGGACAGGGAACACTGAAGCTTTCTTT. V usage is TRBV6-5 and J usage is TRBJ1-1; 8 bases are shared with TRBD1. Germline CDR1 MNHEY, CDR2 SVGAGI. This CDR3 is 15 amino acids long. Trimming took 2 bases from V and 1 from J; bases not matched to a gene: 3.

The chain joins TRBV7-2 to TRBJ2-7, with 11 bases aligning to TRBD1. The CDR3 spans 15 residues. Germline CDR1 SGHTA, CDR2 FQGNSA. Losses at the gene ends were 5 bases for V and 0 bases for J; bases not matched to a gene: 3. This CDR3 is CASSKDRGPSYEQYF. The CDR3 coding sequence is TGTGCCAGCAGCAAGGACAGGGGGCCCTCCTACGAGCAGTACTTC.

The sample holds one count of this clone. The chain employs TRBV9 and TRBJ2-5; 9 positions match TRBD2. The CDR3 is 15 residues long. The V segment lost 3 bases and the J segment 2 bases; nucleotides outside the gene matches: 5. The germline V gene has CDR1 SGDLS and CDR2 YYNGEE. CDR3 residues: CASSALAGSQETQYF. CDR3 nucleotide sequence: TGTGCCAGCAGCGCCCTAGCGGGGAGTCAAGAGACCCAGTACTTC.

Here the CDR3 DNA reads TGCGCCAGCTCGACCGGACTGAGCTATGGCTACACCTTC. This codes for CASSTGLSYGYTF. The chain employs TRBV5-1 and TRBJ1-2; D gene ambiguous. Germline values: CDR1 SGHRS, CDR2 YFSETQ. The CDR3 extends over 13 amino acids. The V gene lost 7 bases and the J gene lost 4 bases, with 14 bases spanning the gap.

This clone showed up just a few times. The chain recombines TRBV6-6 with TRBJ1-6; 7 nucleotides line up with TRBD1. Germline V gene sequence: CDR1 MNHNY, CDR2 SVGAGI (reference sequence). The CDR3 sequence is 13 residues long. J lost 9 bases, V lost 10 bases, and 9 bases had no gene match. In nucleotides, the CDR3 is TGTGCCACCCAGGAGGGGGCGAGTTCACCCCTCCACTTT. Translated: CATQEGASSPLHF.

The rearrangement uses TRBV19 and TRBJ1-1, with no clear D. CDR3 length equals 15 residues. Germline lookup yields CDR1 LNHDA and CDR2 SQIVND (reference sequence). Trimming stripped 3 bases from V and 6 bases from J, with 17 bases between. DNA of the CDR3: TGTGCCAGTAGTATCCTGCAGCTTCAGGTCGCTGAAGCTTTCTTT. This encodes CASSILQLQVAEAFF.

This clone was observed a single time. The chain joins TRBV5-6 to TRBJ2-7, with 8 positions matching TRBD1. The CDR3 runs 12 residues. Germline assignment: CDR1 SGHDT and CDR2 YYEEEE. V dropped 3 bases and J dropped 10; count of bases not matched to a gene: 6. The CDR3 here is CASSSGTGSQYF. For the CDR3, the DNA is TGTGCCAGCAGCTCGGGGACAGGATCTCAGTACTTC. The full variable domain, its missing parts supplied by reference TRBV5-6 and TRBJ2-7, is DAGVTQSPTHLIKTRGQQVTLRCSPKSGHDTVSWYQQALGQGPQFIFQYYEEEERQRGNFPDRFSGHQFPNYSSELNVNALLLGDSALYLCASSSGTGSQYFGPGTRLTVT.

CDR3 DNA: TGCGCCAGCAGCTCGACGGGACAATTTAAGGACTACGAGCAGTACTTC. This codes for CASSSTGQFKDYEQYF. The chain combines TRBV5-1 with TRBJ2-7; possible D gene TRBD1, 6 bases. Germline CDR1 is SGHRS and CDR2 is YFSETQ. The CDR3 has 16 residues. Deletions cut 3 bases from V and 3 bases from J, with 19 bases between.

The chain joins TRBV14 to TRBJ2-7, with D maybe TRBD2 (7 bases). The CDR3 runs to 13 residues. V lost 4 bases and J lost 6, with 13 bases in between. Germline V gene sequence: CDR1 SGHDN, CDR2 FVKESK. CDR3 nucleotides: TGTGCCAGCAGCCCAAGGGGGGGGAGCGAGCAGTACTTC. Its protein is CASSPRGGSEQYF.

This rearrangement joins TRBV4-1 to TRBJ2-7; D gene uncertain. CDR1 and CDR2 (germline): MGHRA, YSYEKL. V was cut by 2 bases and J by 3 bases, with 11 bases left in between. This CDR3 region has 14 residues. This CDR3 reads CASSQLGANYEQYF. CDR3 DNA: TGCGCCAGCAGCCAACTGGGCGCCAACTACGAGCAGTACTTC.

The chain combines TRBV2 with TRBJ2-7, with TRBD2 matching over 10 bases. Germline V gene lookup returns CDR1 SNHLY and CDR2 FYNNEI. This CDR3 contains 15 residues. The V gene end was trimmed by 10 bases and the J gene end by 2 bases; junction bases not matched to a gene: 11. The CDR3 spells CATTGSSGGAYEQYF. The CDR3 nucleotides are TGTGCCACCACTGGGTCTAGCGGGGGAGCCTACGAGCAGTACTTC.

Remarks on this clone: This specimen includes other DNA sequences encoding the same CDR3. The chain has TRBV9 and TRBJ2-5, with TRBD1 identical over 8 bases. CDR1 is SGDLS and CDR2 is YYNGEE in the germline V gene. This CDR3 region has 15 residues. After removal of 0 bases from V and 5 bases from J, the junction contained 6 bases not matched to a gene. DNA for the CDR3: TGTGCCAGCAGCGTAGAGGGCAGGGGGCTTGAGACCCAGTACTTC. This translates into CASSVEGRGLETQYF.

The rearrangement joins TRBV3-1 (or the pseudogene TRBV3-2) to TRBJ1-1; D not certain. Per the germline V gene, CDR1 is LGHDT and CDR2 is YNNKEL (reference sequence). The V end lost 5 bases, the J end lost 1 base, and 8 bases lay between the germline ends. The CDR3 consists of 13 residues. The CDR3 nucleotides read TGTGCCAGCAGCACCCGAGGGAACACTGAAGCTTTCTTT. Its protein is CASSTRGNTEAFF.

The J gene is TRBJ2-7, the V gene TRBV6-5; no reliable D call. Germline V gene data show CDR1 as MNHEY and CDR2 as SVGAGI. Trimming took 5 bases from V and 1 from J, leaving 15 bases between them. This CDR3 comprises 15 residues. For the CDR3, the DNA is TGTGCCAGCAGTCTCGCCCCGGGCCCTTCCTACGAGCAGTACTTC. This translates into CASSLAPGPSYEQYF.

The table lists this clone with a few counts. The CDR3 sequence: CASSPVGGQLLYNYGYTF. For the CDR3, the DNA is TGTGCCAGCAGCCCCGTTGGGGGACAGCTTTTATATAACTATGGCTACACCTTC. The V and J genes are TRBV5-6 and TRBJ1-2; TRBD1 agrees at 7 bases. V lost 4 bases to trimming and J lost 1 base; unmatched junction nucleotides: 16. The germline V gene has CDR1 SGHDT and CDR2 YYEEEE. The CDR3 length is 18 residues.

CDR3 residues: CASSQETPLAGVTDTQYF. The CDR3 nucleotides read TGCGCCAGCAGCCAAGAAACCCCACTAGCGGGGGTTACAGATACGCAGTATTTT. The V call is TRBV4-3, the J call TRBJ2-3; 11 nucleotides align to TRBD2. V dropped 0 bases and J dropped 3; count of bases not matched to a gene: 8. CDR3 length: 18 amino acids. Germline values: CDR1 LGHNA, CDR2 YSLEER.

This sequence joins TRBV5-6 and TRBJ1-2; a weak D match, TRBD1 (5 bases). CDR1 and CDR2 from the germline V gene are SGHDT and YYEEEE. Trimming shortened V by 0 bases and J by 6 bases, and 6 bases separated the two germline ends. This CDR3 has 12 residues. The CDR3: CASSLVGDGYTF. The DNA for the CDR3 is TGTGCCAGCAGCTTGGTAGGGGATGGCTACACCTTC.

CDR3 in amino acids: CASSLDPGPQTEAFF. The DNA for the CDR3 is TGTGCCAGCAGCTTAGATCCGGGGCCCCAGACTGAAGCTTTCTTT. The J gene is TRBJ1-1, the V gene TRBV7-2, with D possibly being TRBD1 (5 bases). Trimming took 1 base from V and 5 from J, leaving 14 bases between them. The CDR3 is 15 residues long. From germline, CDR1 is SGHTA and CDR2 FQGNSA.

The rearrangement links TRBV9 to TRBJ1-6; tentative D call: TRBD1 (5 bases). The germline V and J ends were trimmed by 4 bases and 8 bases, with 13 bases remaining between them. Germline V gene data show CDR1 as SGDLS and CDR2 as YYNGEE. The CDR3 has 14 amino acids. The CDR3 reads CASSTAGVYSPLHF. Here the CDR3 DNA reads TGTGCCAGCAGCACAGCGGGGGTATATTCACCCCTCCACTTT.

This clone was observed a single time. This rearrangement joins TRBV11-2 to TRBJ1-1; D perhaps matches TRBD1 (6 bases). The CDR3 extends over 13 amino acids. Germline lookup yields CDR1 SGHAT and CDR2 FQNNGV. The V end lost 1 base, the J end lost 3 bases, and 6 bases lay between the germline ends. CDR3 loop: CASSLAGDTEAFF. The DNA for the CDR3 is TGTGCCAGCAGCTTAGCAGGGGACACTGAAGCTTTCTTT.

The chain combines TRBV4-1 with TRBJ2-7; 10 bases match TRBD1. This CDR3 spans 15 amino acids. V was pared by 3 bases and J by 4 bases, with 6 bases of the junction left unmatched. The germline V gene encodes CDR1 MGHRA and CDR2 YSYEKL. CDR3 coding DNA: TGCGCCAGCAGCCACCCGGGACAGGGGACATACGAGCAGTACTTC. This gives the protein CASSHPGQGTYEQYF.